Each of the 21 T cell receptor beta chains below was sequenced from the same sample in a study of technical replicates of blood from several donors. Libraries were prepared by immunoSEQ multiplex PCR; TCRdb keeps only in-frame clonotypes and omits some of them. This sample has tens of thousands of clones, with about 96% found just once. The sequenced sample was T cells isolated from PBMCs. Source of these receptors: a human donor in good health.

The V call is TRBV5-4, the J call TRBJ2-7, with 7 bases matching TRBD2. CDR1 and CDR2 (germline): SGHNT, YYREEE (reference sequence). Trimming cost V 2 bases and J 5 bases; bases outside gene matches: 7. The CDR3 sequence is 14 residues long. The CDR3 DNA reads TGTGCCAGCAGCTTCGAGGGAGGGCCCCACGAGCAGTACTTC. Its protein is CASSFEGGPHEQYF.

CDR3 sequence: CASSQTTWDSSYEQYF. In DNA, the CDR3 is TGTGCCAGCAGTCAAACAACCTGGGACAGCTCCTACGAGCAGTACTTC. The chain has TRBV28 and TRBJ2-7, with 7 bases lining up with TRBD1. The CDR3 is 16 residues long. V was pared by 5 bases and J by 0 bases, with 10 bases of the junction left unmatched. Looked up from germline, CDR1 is MDHEN and CDR2 is SYDVKM.

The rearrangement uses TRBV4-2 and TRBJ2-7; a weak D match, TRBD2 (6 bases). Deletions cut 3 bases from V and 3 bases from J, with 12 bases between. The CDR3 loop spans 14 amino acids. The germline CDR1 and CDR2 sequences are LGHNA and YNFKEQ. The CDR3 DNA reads TGTGCCAGCAGCCAGCGATACGGGAGCTACGAGCAGTACTTC. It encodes CASSQRYGSYEQYF.

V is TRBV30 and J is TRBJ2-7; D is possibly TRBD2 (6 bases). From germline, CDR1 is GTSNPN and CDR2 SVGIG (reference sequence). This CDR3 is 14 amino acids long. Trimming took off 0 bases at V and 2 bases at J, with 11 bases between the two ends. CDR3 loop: CAWSVGLFTYEQYF. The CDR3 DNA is TGTGCCTGGAGTGTAGGACTATTCACCTACGAGCAGTACTTC.

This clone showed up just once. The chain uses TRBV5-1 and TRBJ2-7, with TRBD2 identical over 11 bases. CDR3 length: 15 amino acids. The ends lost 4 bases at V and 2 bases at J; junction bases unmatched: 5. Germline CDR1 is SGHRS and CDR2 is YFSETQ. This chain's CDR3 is CASSLLTSGTYEQYF. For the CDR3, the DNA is TGCGCCAGCAGCCTACTGACTAGCGGGACCTACGAGCAGTACTTC.

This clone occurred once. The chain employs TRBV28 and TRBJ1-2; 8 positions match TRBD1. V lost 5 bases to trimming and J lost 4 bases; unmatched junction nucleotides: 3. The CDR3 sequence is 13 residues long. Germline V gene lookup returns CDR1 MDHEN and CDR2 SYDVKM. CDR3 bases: TGTGCCAGCAGTGTAGGACAGGGCTATGGCTACACCTTC. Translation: CASSVGQGYGYTF.

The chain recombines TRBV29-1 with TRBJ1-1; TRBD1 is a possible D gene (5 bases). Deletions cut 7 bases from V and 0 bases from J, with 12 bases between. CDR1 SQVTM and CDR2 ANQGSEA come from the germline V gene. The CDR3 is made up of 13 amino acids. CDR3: CSGRQFMNTEAFF. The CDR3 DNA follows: TGCAGCGGCCGACAGTTCATGAACACTGAAGCTTTCTTT.

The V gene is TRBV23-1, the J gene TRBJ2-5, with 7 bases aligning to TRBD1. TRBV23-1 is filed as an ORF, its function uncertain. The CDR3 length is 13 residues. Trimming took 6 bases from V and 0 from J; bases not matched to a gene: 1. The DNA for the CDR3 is TGCGCCAGCAGGACAGGGTACCAAGAGACCCAGTACTTC. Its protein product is CASRTGYQETQYF.

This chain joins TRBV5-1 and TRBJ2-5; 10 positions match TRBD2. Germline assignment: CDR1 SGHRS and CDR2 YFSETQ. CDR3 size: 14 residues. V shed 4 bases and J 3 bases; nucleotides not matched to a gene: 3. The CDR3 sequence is CASSITSGEETQYF. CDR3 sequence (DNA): TGCGCCAGCAGCATAACTAGCGGGGAAGAGACCCAGTACTTC.

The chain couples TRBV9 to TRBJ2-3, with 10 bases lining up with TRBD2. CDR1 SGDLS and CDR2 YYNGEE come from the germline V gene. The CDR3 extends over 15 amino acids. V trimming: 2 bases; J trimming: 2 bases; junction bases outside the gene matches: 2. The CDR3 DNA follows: TGTGCCAGCAGCGTTGGGACTAGCGCCACAGATACGCAGTATTTT. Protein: CASSVGTSATDTQYF.

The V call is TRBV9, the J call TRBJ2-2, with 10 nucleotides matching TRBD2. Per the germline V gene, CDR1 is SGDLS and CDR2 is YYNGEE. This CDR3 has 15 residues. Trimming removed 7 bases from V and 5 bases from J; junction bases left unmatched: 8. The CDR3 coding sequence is TGTGCCAGCGGACCAGCGGGAGGGCCAACCGGGGAGCTGTTTTTT. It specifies CASGPAGGPTGELFF.

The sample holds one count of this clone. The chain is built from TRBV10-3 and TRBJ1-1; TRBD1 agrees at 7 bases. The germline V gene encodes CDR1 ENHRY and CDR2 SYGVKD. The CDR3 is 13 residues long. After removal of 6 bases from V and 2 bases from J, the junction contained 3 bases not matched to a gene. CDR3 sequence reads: CAIRGQTNTEAFF. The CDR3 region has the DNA TGTGCCATCAGGGGACAGACCAACACTGAAGCTTTCTTT.

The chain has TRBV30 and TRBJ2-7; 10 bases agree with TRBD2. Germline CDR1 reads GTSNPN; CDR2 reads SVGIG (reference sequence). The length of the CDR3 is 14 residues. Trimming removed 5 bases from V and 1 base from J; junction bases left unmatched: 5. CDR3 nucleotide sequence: TGTGCCTGGGGGCGGGGACTAGCGTCCTACGAGCAGTACTTC. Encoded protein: CAWGRGLASYEQYF.

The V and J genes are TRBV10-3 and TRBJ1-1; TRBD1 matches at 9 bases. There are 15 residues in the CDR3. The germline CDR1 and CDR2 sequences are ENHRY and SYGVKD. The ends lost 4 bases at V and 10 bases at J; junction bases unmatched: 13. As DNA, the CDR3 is TGTGCCATCAGTGGAACAGGGGGCACGGCCCTTTTAGCTTTCTTT. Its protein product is CAISGTGGTALLAFF.

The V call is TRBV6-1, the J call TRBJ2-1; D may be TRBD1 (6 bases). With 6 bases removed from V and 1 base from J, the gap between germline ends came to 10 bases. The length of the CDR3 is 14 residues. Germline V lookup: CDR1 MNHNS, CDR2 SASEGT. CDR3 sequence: CASRAGESYNEQFF. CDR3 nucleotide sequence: TGTGCCAGCAGAGCAGGGGAGTCCTACAATGAGCAGTTCTTC.

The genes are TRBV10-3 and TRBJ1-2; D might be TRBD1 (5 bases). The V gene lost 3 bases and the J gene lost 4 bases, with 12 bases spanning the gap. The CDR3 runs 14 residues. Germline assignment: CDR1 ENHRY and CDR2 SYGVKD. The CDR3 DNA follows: TGTGCCATCAGTGACCCCAGACAGCTCTATGGCTACACCTTC. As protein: CAISDPRQLYGYTF.

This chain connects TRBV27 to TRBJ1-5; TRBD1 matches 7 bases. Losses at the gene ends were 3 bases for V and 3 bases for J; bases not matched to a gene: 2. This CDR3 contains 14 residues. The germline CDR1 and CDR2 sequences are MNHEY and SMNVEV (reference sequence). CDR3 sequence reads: CASSLTGFNQPQHF. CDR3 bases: TGTGCCAGCAGTTTGACAGGGTTCAATCAGCCCCAGCATTTT.

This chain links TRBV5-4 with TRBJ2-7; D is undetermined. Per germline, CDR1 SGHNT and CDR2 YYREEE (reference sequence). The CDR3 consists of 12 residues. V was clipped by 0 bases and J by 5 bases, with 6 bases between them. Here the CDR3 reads CASSLARNEQYF. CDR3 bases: TGTGCCAGCAGCTTGGCTAGGAACGAGCAGTACTTC. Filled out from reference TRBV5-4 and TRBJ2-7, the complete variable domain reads ETGVTQSPTHLIKTRGQQVTLRCSSQSGHNTVSWYQQALGQGPQFIFQYYREEENGRGNFPPRFSGLQFPNYSSELNVNALELDDSALYLCASSLARNEQYFGPGTRLTVT.

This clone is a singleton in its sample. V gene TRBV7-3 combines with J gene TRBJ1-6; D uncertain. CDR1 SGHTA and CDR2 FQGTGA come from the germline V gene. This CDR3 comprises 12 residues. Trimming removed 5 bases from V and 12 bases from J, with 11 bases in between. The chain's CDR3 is CASSLQAGPLHF. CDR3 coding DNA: TGTGCCAGCAGCCTCCAAGCGGGACCCCTCCACTTT.

The CDR3 DNA reads as TGTGCCAGCAGTCCTAGCGGGAGTACAGATACGCAGTATTTT. Residues: CASSPSGSTDTQYF. This sequence joins TRBV6-5 and TRBJ2-3; 10 bases are shared with TRBD2. Germline V gives CDR1 MNHEY, CDR2 SVGAGI. This CDR3 is built from 14 residues. V lost 5 bases to trimming and J lost 3 bases; unmatched junction nucleotides: 2.

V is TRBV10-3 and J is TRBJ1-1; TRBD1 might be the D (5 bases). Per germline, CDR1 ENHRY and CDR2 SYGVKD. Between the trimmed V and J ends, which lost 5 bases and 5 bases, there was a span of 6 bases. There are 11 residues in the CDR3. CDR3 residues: CAISTGTEAFF. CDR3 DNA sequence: TGTGCCATCAGTACAGGAACTGAAGCTTTCTTT.